A single sample is the source of the 20 T cell receptor beta chains below, sequenced in a study of T-cell memory formation after mild COVID-19. TCRdb ran MiXCR on the 5' RACE reads and lists one entry per CDR3 protein. The sample carries 280,000 or so distinct CDR3 sequences, roughly 8% recorded once. Sequenced material: PBMCs or a T cell subset sorted from them (not recorded which). The source is a man in his late teens or twenties who had mild COVID-19 (a few samples of this study predate the infection). Cell type and time point are not known.

The chain employs TRBV6-2 or TRBV6-3 and TRBJ2-7; D ambiguous. The CDR3 is 13 residues long. V lost 6 bases to trimming and J lost 5 bases, with 14 bases between them. The germline V gene has CDR1 MNHEY and CDR2 SVGEGT. DNA of the CDR3: TGTGCCAGCAGCCTGACCCGCACCCACGAGCAGTACTTC. It codes for CASSLTRTHEQYF.

This clonotype was counted between two and nine times. This sequence joins TRBV5-1 and TRBJ2-3, with TRBD1 matching 11 bases. The germline CDR1 and CDR2 sequences are SGHRS and YFSETQ. The CDR3 spans 19 residues. Trimming took 6 bases from V and 1 from J; bases not matched to a gene: 16. CDR3 sequence reads: CASKFGQGALGSGTDTQYF. The CDR3 nucleotides read TGCGCCAGCAAATTTGGACAGGGGGCGCTGGGGTCTGGCACAGATACGCAGTATTTT.

The chain combines TRBV6-5 with TRBJ1-2; D gene unclear. Trimming pared 0 bases from V and 5 bases from J, leaving 7 bases between. The CDR3 is made up of 13 amino acids. Germline-derived CDR1 and CDR2 are MNHEY and SVGAGI. The CDR3 here is CASSYSAAYGYTF. The DNA for the CDR3 is TGTGCCAGCAGTTACTCGGCAGCTTATGGCTACACCTTC.

There are many counts of this clonotype. The rearrangement uses TRBV12-3 or TRBV12-4 and TRBJ1-4; D uncertain. Deletions cut 4 bases from V and 7 bases from J, with 16 bases between. CDR3 length equals 15 residues. The CDR3 DNA reads as TGTGCCAGCAGTTGGGCCCCTCGGGTAATTGAAAAACTGTTTTTT. Translation gives CASSWAPRVIEKLFF.

This clonotype was seen a few times. The chain recombines TRBV29-1 with TRBJ2-7; perhaps TRBD2 as D (6 bases). This CDR3 spans 14 amino acids. Trimming pared 2 bases from V and 1 base from J, leaving 12 bases between. The germline CDR1 and CDR2 sequences are SQVTM and ANQGSEA. The CDR3 sequence: CSVELVGRSYEQYF. CDR3 sequence (DNA): TGCAGCGTTGAATTGGTTGGGAGGTCCTACGAGCAGTACTTC.

This clonotype occurred a few times. The chain recombines TRBV30 with TRBJ1-2, with 10 positions matching TRBD1. Per germline, CDR1 GTSNPN and CDR2 SVGIG (reference sequence). The V and J ends lost 4 bases and 13 bases, in that order; junction bases with no gene match: 6. This CDR3 is built from 11 residues. CDR3 DNA sequence: TGTGCCTGGACCCTGGGACAGGGGCGCACCTTC. The encoded protein is CAWTLGQGRTF.

The V and J genes are TRBV20-1 and TRBJ2-7; perhaps TRBD2 as D (5 bases). This CDR3 has 15 residues. Germline assignment: CDR1 DFQATT and CDR2 SNEGSKA (reference sequence). Between the trimmed V and J ends, which lost 2 bases and 4 bases, there was a span of 18 bases. The CDR3, as DNA: TGCAGTGCTAGAAGGTCCTCCGCGGGTACTTACGAGCAGTACTTC. This sequence encodes CSARRSSAGTYEQYF.

This clonotype was found a few times. This chain joins TRBV15 and TRBJ2-7; D remains unclear. The ends were cut back, 1 base at V and 5 bases at J, with 12 bases in the middle. The CDR3 has 14 amino acids. Germline assignment: CDR1 LNHNV and CDR2 YYDKDF (reference sequence). CDR3 loop: CATSRARQIDEQYF. In nucleotides, the CDR3 is TGTGCCACCAGCAGAGCTCGCCAGATAGACGAGCAGTACTTC. Complete variable domain (other parts from reference TRBV15 and TRBJ2-7): DAMVIQNPRYQVTQFGKPVTLSCSQTLNHNVMYWYQQKSSQAPKLLFHYYDKDFNNEADTPDNFQSRRPNTSFCFLDIRSPGLGDTAMYLCATSRARQIDEQYFGPGTRLTVT.

A few counts support this clonotype. The rearrangement links TRBV7-8 to TRBJ2-2, with D maybe TRBD1 (5 bases). Germline V gives CDR1 SGHVS, CDR2 FQNEAQ. This CDR3 is 16 amino acids long. The V and J ends lost 4 bases and 6 bases respectively, with 18 bases between them. The CDR3 loop is CASSWIMQGLSGELFF. The DNA of the CDR3 is TGTGCCAGCAGCTGGATTATGCAGGGTTTATCCGGGGAGCTGTTTTTT.

This clonotype was detected a few times. This chain connects TRBV12-3 or TRBV12-4 to TRBJ1-2; no clear D. Trimming removed 1 base from V and 3 bases from J, with 6 bases in between. The CDR3 totals 13 residues. The chain's CDR3 is CASSLGSDYGYTF. The CDR3 DNA is TGTGCCAGCAGTTTAGGGTCGGACTATGGCTACACCTTC.

This chain links TRBV4-1 with TRBJ1-3; no clear D gene. From germline, CDR1 is MGHRA and CDR2 YSYEKL. V lost 2 bases to trimming and J lost 8 bases, with 7 bases between them. The CDR3 length is 12 residues. The CDR3 protein is CASSQPPDTIYF. The DNA for the CDR3 is TGCGCCAGCAGCCAACCCCCCGACACCATATATTTT.

The chain employs TRBV20-1 and TRBJ1-5, with TRBD1 as a possible D gene (6 bases). Germline V gene data show CDR1 as DFQATT and CDR2 as SNEGSKA (reference sequence). CDR3 size: 14 residues. V was trimmed by 6 bases and J by 9 bases, leaving 21 bases between them. CDR3 bases: TGCAGTGCCACACTCGGGGGGGCGGACCTGCCCCAGCATTTT. Amino acid sequence: CSATLGGADLPQHF.

This clonotype was recorded at least ten times. V and J are TRBV11-2 and TRBJ2-5; D assignment may be TRBD1 or TRBD2 (5 bases each). V was clipped by 6 bases and J by 7 bases, with 21 bases between them. CDR3 length: 15 residues. Germline CDR1 is SGHAT and CDR2 is FQNNGV. The CDR3 reads CASRYTGRSMGTQYF. As DNA, the CDR3 is TGTGCCAGCAGATACACGGGACGGTCAATGGGGACCCAGTACTTC. The variable domain in full, completed from reference TRBV11-2 and TRBJ2-5, reads EAGVAQSPRYKIIEKRQSVAFWCNPISGHATLYWYQQILGQGPKLLIQFQNNGVVDDSQLPKDRFSAERLKGVDSTLKIQPAKLEDSAVYLCASRYTGRSMGTQYFGPGTRLLVL.

This clonotype was detected ten times or more. The chain combines TRBV7-2 with TRBJ2-7; the D call may be TRBD1 or TRBD2 (5 bases each). The ends were cut back, 3 bases at V and 0 bases at J, with 6 bases in the middle. There are 13 residues in the CDR3. The germline gives CDR1 SGHTA, CDR2 FQGNSA. The CDR3 loop is CASSLGDSYEQYF. CDR3 in DNA: TGTGCCAGCAGCTTGGGGGACTCCTACGAGCAGTACTTC. The whole variable domain, filled in from reference TRBV7-2 and TRBJ2-7, reads GAGVSQSPSNKVTEKGKDVELRCDPISGHTALYWYRQSLGQGLEFLIYFQGNSAPDKSGLPSDRFSAERTGGSVSTLTIQRTQQEDSAVYLCASSLGDSYEQYFGPGTRLTVT.

This clonotype has a count of ten or more. The chain couples TRBV7-2 to TRBJ2-5; TRBD2 agrees at 7 bases. V lost 5 bases, J lost 2 bases, and 11 bases stayed unmatched. In germline, CDR1 is SGHTA, CDR2 FQGNSA. This CDR3 spans 16 amino acids. Here the CDR3 reads CASSPHEAGLQETQYF. CDR3 nucleotides: TGTGCCAGCAGCCCCCACGAAGCGGGGCTTCAAGAGACCCAGTACTTC.

CDR3 DNA sequence: TGTGCCAGCAGTGAGGGGTTAACCGGGCGCACCATATATTTT. Its protein product is CASSEGLTGRTIYF. This chain links TRBV12-3 or TRBV12-4 with TRBJ1-3, with D perhaps TRBD1 (5 bases). The CDR3 contains 14 residues. Trimming shortened V by 5 bases and J by 9 bases, and 17 bases separated the two germline ends.

Ten or more counts support this clonotype. This chain links TRBV12-3 or TRBV12-4 with TRBJ1-5; the match to TRBD1 covers 7 bases. Trimming at V came to 7 bases and at J to 4 bases, leaving 10 bases not matched to a gene. The CDR3 covers 15 residues. The DNA for the CDR3 is TGTGCCAGCACTCCCCCCGGGACAGCTAATCAGCCCCAGCATTTT. Its protein is CASTPPGTANQPQHF.

V usage is TRBV12-3 or TRBV12-4 and J usage is TRBJ2-3; 9 nucleotides align to TRBD2. There are 17 residues in the CDR3. V lost 2 bases, J lost 4 bases, and 10 bases stayed unmatched. CDR3: CASSLRGGGGESDTQYF. CDR3 sequence (DNA): TGTGCCAGCAGTTTACGGGGCGGCGGGGGGGAGTCAGATACGCAGTATTTT.

The chain combines TRBV27 with TRBJ2-2; D tentatively fits TRBD1 or TRBD2 (5 bases each). Germline V gene data show CDR1 as MNHEY and CDR2 as SMNVEV (reference sequence). CDR3 length: 16 residues. The V end lost 7 bases, the J end lost 0 bases, and 15 bases lay between the germline ends. This chain's CDR3 is CASNRRGPPNTGELFF. The CDR3 nucleotides read TGTGCCAGCAATCGTCGGGGACCCCCGAACACCGGGGAGCTGTTTTTT.

This clonotype has a count of ten or more. The chain couples TRBV7-9 to TRBJ2-7, with TRBD2 matching 7 bases. The CDR3 runs 16 residues. Per germline, CDR1 SEHNR and CDR2 FQNEAQ (reference sequence). Trimming took 3 bases from V and 7 from J; bases not matched to a gene: 15. DNA of the CDR3: TGTGCCAGCAGCTTGAGGGGAGGGATGGGCTTCGGGGAGCAGTACTTC. Translated: CASSLRGGMGFGEQYF.